The 27 T cell receptor beta chains presented below share a single source sample, sequenced in a study of lymphopenia after photon versus proton radiotherapy. Some clones are missing from TCRdb's copy, which holds only in-frame ones; the method was immunoSEQ multiplex PCR. Of 55,000 to 70,000 clones listed, 87% are singletons. The material sequenced was peripheral blood, taken from a patient treated with proton-based radiotherapy. These receptors all stem from a man at least 80 years old with esophageal cancer.

The chain joins TRBV5-1 to TRBJ2-5; the match to TRBD2 covers 7 bases. CDR3 length: 14 residues. V trimming: 1 base; J trimming: 4 bases; junction bases outside the gene matches: 4. Germline V gene data show CDR1 as SGHRS and CDR2 as YFSETQ. CDR3: CASSLLSSGETQYF. The DNA of the CDR3 is TGCGCCAGCAGCTTGCTGTCTAGCGGAGAGACCCAGTACTTC.

The gene calls are TRBV4-3 and TRBJ1-4, with D hard to call. CDR1 and CDR2 from the germline V gene are LGHNA and YSLEER. The CDR3 extends over 13 amino acids. V shed 0 bases and J shed 8 bases, with 7 bases lying between them. The CDR3 DNA is TGCGCCAGCAGCCAAGACAGGTCGGAAAAACTGTTTTTT. Its protein product is CASSQDRSEKLFF.

The chain uses TRBV11-2 and TRBJ1-6; no firm D call. The CDR3 runs 12 residues. Trimming left V 5 bases short and J 10 bases short, with 9 bases between. The germline V gene encodes CDR1 SGHAT and CDR2 FQNNGV. This CDR3 is CASSRLGSPLHF. CDR3 in DNA: TGTGCCAGCAGCCGACTTGGGTCACCCCTCCACTTT.

V and J are TRBV5-6 and TRBJ1-4; TRBD1 matches at 7 bases. Unmatched junction bases numbered 10, after V lost 0 bases and J lost 8 bases. CDR3 length: 16 amino acids. Germline CDR1 SGHDT, CDR2 YYEEEE. The CDR3 region has the DNA TGTGCCAGCAGCTTGGTTCAGGGGGTCGTTCGGGAAAAACTGTTTTTT. Its protein is CASSLVQGVVREKLFF. The variable domain in full, with the rest retrieved from reference TRBV5-6 and TRBJ1-4, is DAGVTQSPTHLIKTRGQQVTLRCSPKSGHDTVSWYQQALGQGPQFIFQYYEEEERQRGNFPDRFSGHQFPNYSSELNVNALLLGDSALYLCASSLVQGVVREKLFFGSGTQLSVL.

J is TRBJ2-7 and V is TRBV4-3, with 8 bases aligning to TRBD1. The CDR3 has 16 amino acids. V lost 3 bases, J lost 1 base, and 8 bases stayed unmatched. Per the germline V gene, CDR1 is LGHNA and CDR2 is YSLEER. CDR3 sequence: CASSHSATGESYEQYF. DNA of the CDR3: TGCGCCAGCAGCCACTCCGCGACAGGGGAGTCCTACGAGCAGTACTTC.

J is TRBJ2-3 and V is TRBV11-2; D ambiguous. Deletions cut 5 bases from V and 1 base from J, with 16 bases between. The CDR3 contains 16 residues. Germline V gene sequence: CDR1 SGHAT, CDR2 FQNNGV. The CDR3 reads CASSKDLFGGTDTQYF. DNA of the CDR3: TGTGCCAGCAGCAAGGACCTTTTTGGGGGCACAGATACGCAGTATTTT.

V and J are TRBV14 and TRBJ1-2; maybe TRBD1 (5 bases). CDR1 is SGHDN and CDR2 is FVKESK in the germline V gene. Trimming cost V 3 bases and J 4 bases, with 15 bases left between them. This CDR3 spans 15 amino acids. The chain's CDR3 is CASSHRSGGTYGYTF. CDR3 nucleotide sequence: TGTGCCAGCAGCCACCGAAGTGGGGGGACCTATGGCTACACCTTC.

V gene TRBV15 combines with J gene TRBJ1-5; D is perhaps TRBD1 (5 bases). CDR3 length: 14 residues. V lost 4 bases, J lost 6 bases, and 13 bases lay in between. Germline values: CDR1 LNHNV, CDR2 YYDKDF (reference sequence). The DNA of the CDR3 is TGTGCCACCAGCACCGGGGCAATCGGTCAGCCCCAGCATTTT. Protein sequence: CATSTGAIGQPQHF.

The V gene is TRBV9, the J gene TRBJ2-2; no firm D call. V was pared by 0 bases and J by 3 bases, with 6 bases between. CDR3 length: 14 amino acids. In germline, CDR1 is SGDLS, CDR2 YYNGEE. The CDR3, as DNA: TGTGCCAGCAGCGTAGCCGGTTACACCGGGGAGCTGTTTTTT. Translating it yields CASSVAGYTGELFF.

This CDR3 reads CASSLRGSTDTQYF. CDR3 nucleotides: TGTGCCAGCAGCTTACGGGGGTCGACAGATACGCAGTATTTT. The chain uses TRBV11-3 and TRBJ2-3; D might be TRBD2 (6 bases). V was shortened by 2 bases and J by 3 bases, with 9 bases between the two germline ends. This CDR3 region has 14 residues. Per germline, CDR1 SGHNT and CDR2 YENEEA.

The chain couples TRBV19 to TRBJ1-5; 7 bases map to TRBD1. V gave up 2 bases and J gave up 2 bases; unmatched junction bases: 6. The CDR3 has 16 amino acids. Germline loops: CDR1 LNHDA, CDR2 SQIVND (reference sequence). The chain's CDR3 is CASSIRGGEGNQPQHF. The CDR3 coding sequence is TGTGCCAGTAGTATACGAGGGGGCGAGGGCAATCAGCCCCAGCATTTT.

This clone was seen only a few times. J is TRBJ1-6 and V is TRBV6-6, with D possibly being TRBD1 (6 bases). The length of the CDR3 is 14 residues. CDR1 is MNHNY, CDR2 SVGAGI, per germline (reference sequence). Trimming removed 5 bases from V and 6 bases from J, with 11 bases in between. The CDR3 loop reads CASSLRTANSPLHF. The CDR3 DNA reads TGTGCCAGCAGTCTTCGGACAGCTAATTCACCCCTCCACTTT.

The chain uses TRBV9 and TRBJ2-7; D remains unclear. V was cut by 0 bases and J by 0 bases, with 7 bases left in between. This CDR3 is built from 14 residues. The V gene's germline CDR1 is SGDLS and CDR2 YYNGEE. CDR3 region: CASSVDLISYEQYF. The CDR3 DNA follows: TGTGCCAGCAGCGTAGATCTGATCTCCTACGAGCAGTACTTC.

This clone was found once. The chain joins TRBV4-2 to TRBJ2-3; D gene unclear. This CDR3 region has 13 residues. Germline CDR1 is LGHNA and CDR2 is YNFKEQ. V was pared by 0 bases and J by 2 bases, with 3 bases between. This CDR3 reads CASSQDLTDTQYF. CDR3 nucleotide sequence: TGTGCCAGCAGCCAAGATCTCACAGATACGCAGTATTTT.

Details on this clone: Other DNA sequences in the sample encode the same CDR3. This sequence joins TRBV20-1 and TRBJ2-7; no reliable D call. Deletions cut 3 bases from V and 4 bases from J, with 7 bases between. Germline V gene sequence: CDR1 DFQATT, CDR2 SNEGSKA (reference sequence). The CDR3 contains 11 residues. Written as DNA, the CDR3 is TGCAGTGCTAGGAGCAGTTACGAGCAGTACTTC. Translating gives CSARSSYEQYF.

With regard to this clone: The same CDR3 also results from other DNA sequences found in this sample. CDR3 in amino acids: CAWSVGGHEQFF. CDR3 coding DNA: TGTGCCTGGAGTGTAGGAGGCCATGAGCAGTTCTTC. The chain employs TRBV30 and TRBJ2-1, with a tentative D call TRBD2 (5 bases). V lost 0 bases and J 8 bases, leaving 8 bases between the germline ends. The CDR3 runs 12 residues. Germline V lookup: CDR1 GTSNPN, CDR2 SVGIG (reference sequence).

This chain joins TRBV5-1 and TRBJ1-1, with D possibly matching TRBD1 (5 bases). Germline-derived CDR1 and CDR2 are SGHRS and YFSETQ. Between the trimmed V and J ends, which lost 0 bases and 5 bases, there was a span of 11 bases. The length of the CDR3 is 14 residues. The CDR3 loop reads CASSLGPGWTEAFF. CDR3 DNA: TGCGCCAGCAGCTTGGGGCCAGGGTGGACTGAAGCTTTCTTT. Full variable domain (rest looked up from reference TRBV5-1 and TRBJ1-1): KAGVTQTPRYLIKTRGQQVTLSCSPISGHRSVSWYQQTPGQGLQFLFEYFSETQRNKGNFPGRFSGRQFSNSRSEMNVSTLELGDSALYLCASSLGPGWTEAFFGQGTRLTVV.

The chain employs TRBV5-1 and TRBJ2-2; D possibly corresponds to TRBD1 (5 bases). Germline CDR1 and CDR2: SGHRS and YFSETQ. This CDR3 has 15 amino acids. Trimming removed 5 bases from V and 0 bases from J, with 11 bases in between. The CDR3 DNA is TGCGCCAGCAGAGGGGCTGACTCGAACACCGGGGAGCTGTTTTTT. This codes for CASRGADSNTGELFF.

The chain has TRBV7-2 and TRBJ1-5, with D hard to call. Trimming stripped 1 base from V and 3 bases from J, with 10 bases between. The CDR3 has 15 residues. Germline V gives CDR1 SGHTA, CDR2 FQGNSA. CDR3 region: CASSLGTGYNQPQHF. The CDR3 nucleotides are TGTGCCAGCAGCTTAGGGACGGGGTACAATCAGCCCCAGCATTTT.

The rearrangement links TRBV6-6 to TRBJ2-5; 7 nucleotides line up with TRBD1. V shed 5 bases, J shed 1 base, and the junction held 7 bases outside the gene matches. From germline, CDR1 is MNHNY and CDR2 SVGAGI (reference sequence). This CDR3 spans 15 amino acids. CDR3 loop: CASSLSWTGQETQYF. CDR3 bases: TGTGCCAGCAGTCTATCCTGGACAGGCCAAGAGACCCAGTACTTC.

The chain employs TRBV5-1 and TRBJ2-7; 11 bases fit TRBD2. The CDR3 spans 15 residues. Germline-derived CDR1 and CDR2 are SGHRS and YFSETQ. J was trimmed by 3 bases and V by 4 bases; bases with no gene match: 6. The CDR3: CASSPVAGGIYEQYF. The CDR3, as DNA: TGCGCCAGCAGCCCCGTAGCGGGGGGGATCTACGAGCAGTACTTC. Variable domain in full (rest from reference TRBV5-1 and TRBJ2-7): KAGVTQTPRYLIKTRGQQVTLSCSPISGHRSVSWYQQTPGQGLQFLFEYFSETQRNKGNFPGRFSGRQFSNSRSEMNVSTLELGDSALYLCASSPVAGGIYEQYFGPGTRLTVT.

This chain uses TRBV30 with TRBJ2-5, with 10 nucleotides matching TRBD2. The CDR3 is 14 residues long. Germline V gives CDR1 GTSNPN, CDR2 SVGIG (reference sequence). V gave up 5 bases and J gave up 4 bases; unmatched junction bases: 7. The CDR3 region is CAWGSGGAGETQYF. As DNA, the CDR3 is TGTGCCTGGGGCAGCGGGGGGGCTGGAGAGACCCAGTACTTC. The whole variable domain, remainder taken from reference TRBV30 and TRBJ2-5, is SQTIHQWPATLVQPVGSPLSLECTVEGTSNPNLYWYRQAAGRGLQLLFYSVGIGQISSEVPQNLSASRPQDRQFILSSKKLLLSDSGFYLCAWGSGGAGETQYFGPGTRLLVL.

The V gene is TRBV6-1, the J gene TRBJ2-5; 7 nucleotides match TRBD1. V was clipped by 1 base and J by 14 bases; unmatched bases: 16. CDR3 length equals 15 residues. Germline values: CDR1 MNHNS, CDR2 SASEGT. CDR3 amino acids: CASSEEMTGTAHVYF. Written as DNA, the CDR3 is TGTGCCAGCAGTGAAGAGATGACAGGGACGGCCCACGTATACTTC.

This clone was picked up many times. The gene calls are TRBV5-8 and TRBJ1-6; TRBD1 matches 11 bases. Germline V gives CDR1 SGHTS, CDR2 YDEGEE. The V segment lost 2 bases and the J segment 10 bases; nucleotides outside the gene matches: 2. The CDR3 extends over 14 amino acids. The CDR3 bases are TGTGCCAGCAGCTTACGGACAGGGGGCTCACCCCTCCACTTT. Its translation is CASSLRTGGSPLHF.

The chain links TRBV19 to TRBJ2-5; maybe TRBD1 (6 bases). V gave up 1 base and J gave up 2 bases, with 20 bases separating them. Germline-derived CDR1 and CDR2 are LNHDA and SQIVND (reference sequence). CDR3 size: 18 residues. The CDR3 DNA sequence: TGTGCCAGTAGTATAGGTTATGGAACAGGGCCATCACAAGAGACCCAGTACTTC. It translates to CASSIGYGTGPSQETQYF.

The chain combines TRBV6-1 with TRBJ2-1; 9 positions match TRBD2. The CDR3 sequence is 15 residues long. Germline CDR1 MNHNS, CDR2 SASEGT. V shed 3 bases, J shed 6 bases, and the junction held 6 bases outside the gene matches. This chain's CDR3 is CASSEASGDFNEQFF. For the CDR3, the DNA is TGTGCCAGCAGTGAGGCTAGCGGGGACTTCAATGAGCAGTTCTTC.

CDR3 region: CASSERVRFEAFF. CDR3 nucleotides: TGTGCCAGCAGTGAAAGGGTAAGGTTTGAAGCTTTCTTT. This chain links TRBV2 with TRBJ1-1, with D unclear. V lost 2 bases to trimming and J lost 7 bases, with 11 bases between them. Germline V lookup: CDR1 SNHLY, CDR2 FYNNEI. There are 13 residues in the CDR3.